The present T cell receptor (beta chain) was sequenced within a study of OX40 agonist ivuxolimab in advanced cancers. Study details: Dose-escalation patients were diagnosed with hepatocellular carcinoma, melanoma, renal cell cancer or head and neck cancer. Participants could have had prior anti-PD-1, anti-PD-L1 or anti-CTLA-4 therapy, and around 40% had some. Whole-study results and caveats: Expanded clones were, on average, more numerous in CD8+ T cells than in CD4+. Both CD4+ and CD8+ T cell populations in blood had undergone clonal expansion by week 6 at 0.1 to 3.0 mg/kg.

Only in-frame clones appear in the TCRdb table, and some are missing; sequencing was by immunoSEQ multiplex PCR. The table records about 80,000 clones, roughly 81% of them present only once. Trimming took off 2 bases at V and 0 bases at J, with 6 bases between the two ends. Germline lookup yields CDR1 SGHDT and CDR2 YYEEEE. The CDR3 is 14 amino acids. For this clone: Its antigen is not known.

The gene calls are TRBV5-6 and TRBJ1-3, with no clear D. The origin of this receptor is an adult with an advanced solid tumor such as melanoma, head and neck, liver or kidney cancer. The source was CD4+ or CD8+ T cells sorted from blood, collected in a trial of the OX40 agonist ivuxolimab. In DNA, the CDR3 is TGTGCCAGCAGCTTCTGGACCTCTGGAAACACCATATATTTT. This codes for CASSFWTSGNTIYF.